This TCR beta chain was observed in a study of T cells in Graves' hyperthyroidism and ophthalmopathy. The study, taken as a whole, reports: Among thyroid clonotypes expanded above 0.001, most also appeared in blood.

At least ten counts were recorded for this clonotype. Antigen: not known. A NOSPECS grade of at least 4, a Clinical Activity Score of at least 3 and duration under 3 months were recorded in ophthalmopathy patients. Fresh peripheral blood, approximately 9.1 ml, was the source of the PBMCs. Amplification of TCR beta CDR3 regions used RNA as the template. A set of HTBI primers served as the primers for a first-round RT-PCR of the TCR CDR3. TCRdb ran MiXCR on the multiplex PCR reads and lists one entry per CDR3 protein. Here the sample spans 600,000 to 650,000 distinct CDR3 sequences, roughly 20% being singletons. The V gene end was trimmed by 4 bases and the J gene end by 4 bases; junction bases not matched to a gene: 2. CDR1 and CDR2 (germline): SGHVS, FQNEAQ. This CDR3 comprises 15 residues.

The J gene is TRBJ2-3, the V gene TRBV7-8; TRBD2 matches 13 bases. This sequence originates from a man between 25 and 39 years old with Graves' ophthalmopathy. The sample consisted of blood. CDR3 sequence: CASSYGLAGADTQYF. CDR3 nucleotide sequence: TGTGCCAGCAGCTACGGACTAGCGGGAGCAGATACGCAGTATTTT.